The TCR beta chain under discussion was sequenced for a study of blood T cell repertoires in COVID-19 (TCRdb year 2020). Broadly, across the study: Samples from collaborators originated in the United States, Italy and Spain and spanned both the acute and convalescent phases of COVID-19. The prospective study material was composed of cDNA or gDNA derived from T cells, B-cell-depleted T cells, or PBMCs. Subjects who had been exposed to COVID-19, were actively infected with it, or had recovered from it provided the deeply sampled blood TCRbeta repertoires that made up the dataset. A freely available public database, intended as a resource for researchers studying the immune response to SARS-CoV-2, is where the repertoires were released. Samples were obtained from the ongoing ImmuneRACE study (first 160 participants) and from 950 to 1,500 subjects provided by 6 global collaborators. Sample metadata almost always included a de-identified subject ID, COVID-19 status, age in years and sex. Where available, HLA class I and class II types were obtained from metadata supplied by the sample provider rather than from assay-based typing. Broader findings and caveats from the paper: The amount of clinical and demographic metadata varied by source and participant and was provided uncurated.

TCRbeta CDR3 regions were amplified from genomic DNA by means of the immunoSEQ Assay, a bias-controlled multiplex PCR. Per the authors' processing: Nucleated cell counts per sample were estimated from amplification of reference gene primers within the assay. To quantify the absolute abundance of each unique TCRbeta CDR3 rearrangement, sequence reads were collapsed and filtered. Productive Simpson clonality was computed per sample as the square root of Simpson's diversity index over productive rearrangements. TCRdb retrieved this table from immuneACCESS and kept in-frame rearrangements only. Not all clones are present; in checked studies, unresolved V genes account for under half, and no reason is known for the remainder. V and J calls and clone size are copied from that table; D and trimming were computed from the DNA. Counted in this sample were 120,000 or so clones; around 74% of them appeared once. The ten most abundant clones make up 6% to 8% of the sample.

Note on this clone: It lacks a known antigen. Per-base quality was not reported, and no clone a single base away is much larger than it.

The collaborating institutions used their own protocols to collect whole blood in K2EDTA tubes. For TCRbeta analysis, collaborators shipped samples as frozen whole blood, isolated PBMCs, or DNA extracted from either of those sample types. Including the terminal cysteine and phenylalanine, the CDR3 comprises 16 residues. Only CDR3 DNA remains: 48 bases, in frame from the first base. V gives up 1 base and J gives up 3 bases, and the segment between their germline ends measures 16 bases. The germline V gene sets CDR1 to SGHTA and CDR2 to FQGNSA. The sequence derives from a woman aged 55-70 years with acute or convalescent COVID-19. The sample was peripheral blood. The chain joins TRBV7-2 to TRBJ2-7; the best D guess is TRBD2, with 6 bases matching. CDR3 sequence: CASSLGGLLAGYEQYF. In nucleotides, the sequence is TGTGCCAGCAGCTTAGGCGGGTTACTAGCCGGCTACGAGCAGTACTTC.